This T cell receptor beta chain was documented in a study of CD8 T cells in Susac syndrome. Study information: Among the Susac syndrome patients sequenced, 5 or 6 had active disease and about eight were in remission. The Susac syndrome patients were therapy-naive, on corticosteroids, or on intravenous immunoglobulin alone at blood draw.

With random hexamers, reverse transcription was performed on about 0.5 to 1 ug of RNA. The authors amplified TCR beta CDR3 across 54 Vbeta and 13 Jbeta using immunoSEQ multiplex PCR. TCRdb reanalysed the immunoSEQ multiplex PCR reads using MiXCR and keeps one entry per CDR3 protein. The sample yields around 200,000 distinct CDR3 sequences, about 93% seen once. Recently defined diagnostic criteria classed the Susac syndrome patients as definite or probable. The ends lost 0 bases at V and 2 bases at J; junction bases unmatched: 2. CDR3 length equals 15 residues. Germline V gene data show CDR1 as GTSNPN and CDR2 as SVGIG (reference sequence).

The receptor comes from a human donor with Susac syndrome. This sequence joins TRBV30 and TRBJ2-1; 9 bases map to TRBD2. Specimen: CD4+ T cells from PBMCs. CDR3 amino acids: CAWSVLAGAYNEQFF. CDR3 coding DNA: TGTGCCTGGAGTGTTTTAGCGGGAGCCTACAATGAGCAGTTCTTC.